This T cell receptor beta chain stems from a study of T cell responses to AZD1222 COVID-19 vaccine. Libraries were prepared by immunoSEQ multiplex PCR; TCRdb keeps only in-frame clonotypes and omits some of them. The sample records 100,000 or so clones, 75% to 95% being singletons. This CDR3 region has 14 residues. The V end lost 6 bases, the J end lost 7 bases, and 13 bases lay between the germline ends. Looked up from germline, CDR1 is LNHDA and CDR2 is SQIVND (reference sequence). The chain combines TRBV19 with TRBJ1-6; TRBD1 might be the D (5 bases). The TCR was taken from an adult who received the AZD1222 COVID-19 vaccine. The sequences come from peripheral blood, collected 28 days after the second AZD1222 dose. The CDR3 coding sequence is TGTGCCAGTAGCCCCAGGGATAGGAATTCACCCCTCCACTTT. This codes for CASSPRDRNSPLHF.